Shown below are 24 T cell receptor beta chains from a single sample sequenced in a study of blood T cell repertoires in COVID-19. TCRdb's table, derived via immunoSEQ multiplex PCR, lists solely in-frame clones and lacks some. Here the sample spans some 200,000 clones, approximately 87% being singletons. Sequencing was done on a sample of peripheral blood. The source of these receptors is a woman in her forties or fifties with acute or convalescent COVID-19.

The CDR3 loop is CASSFRNPNEKLFF. For the CDR3, the DNA is TGTGCCAGCAGTTTCAGGAACCCAAATGAAAAACTGTTTTTT. This chain connects TRBV27 to TRBJ1-4, with D unresolved. Trimming took off 3 bases at V and 5 bases at J, with 10 bases between the two ends. Germline V gene sequence: CDR1 MNHEY, CDR2 SMNVEV (reference sequence). This CDR3 region has 14 residues.

This chain connects TRBV27 to TRBJ1-6; no clear D. The CDR3 contains 15 residues. The germline CDR1 and CDR2 sequences are MNHEY and SMNVEV (reference sequence). V lost 2 bases and J 6 bases, leaving 11 bases between the germline ends. The CDR3 region is CASSLQSGINSPLHF. In DNA, the CDR3 is TGTGCCAGCAGTTTACAGTCAGGAATTAATTCACCCCTCCACTTT.

The chain carries TRBV19 and TRBJ2-7; TRBD2 agrees at 9 bases. The CDR3 has 15 amino acids. In germline, CDR1 is LNHDA, CDR2 SQIVND (reference sequence). V lost 1 base to trimming and J lost 2 bases; unmatched junction nucleotides: 3. CDR3 sequence: CASSIGTSVPYEQYF. The CDR3 DNA sequence: TGTGCCAGTAGTATAGGGACTAGCGTTCCCTACGAGCAGTACTTC.

V gene TRBV18 combines with J gene TRBJ1-2; no definite D call. The V and J ends lost 5 bases and 4 bases respectively, with 11 bases between them. The CDR3 covers 13 residues. CDR1 KGHSH and CDR2 LQKENI come from the germline V gene. DNA for the CDR3: TGTGCCAGCTCAATGGGCAGTTCCTATGGCTACACCTTC. Encoded protein: CASSMGSSYGYTF. Using reference TRBV18 and TRBJ1-2 for the parts outside the CDR3, the full variable domain is NAGVMQNPRHLVRRRGQEARLRCSPMKGHSHVYWYRQLPEEGLKFMVYLQKENIIDESGMPKERFSAEFPKEGPSILRIQQVVRGDSAAYFCASSMGSSYGYTFGSGTRLTVV.

This clone appeared once. V is TRBV5-8 and J is TRBJ1-1; TRBD1 is a possible D gene (6 bases). Germline CDR1 SGHTS, CDR2 YDEGEE. V was trimmed by 2 bases and J by 5 bases, leaving 16 bases between them. The CDR3 consists of 15 residues. CDR3 nucleotide sequence: TGTGCCAGCAGCTTATTACAGGGAGGGAAAACTGAAGCTTTCTTT. Its protein product is CASSLLQGGKTEAFF.

The rearrangement links TRBV7-4 to TRBJ2-4; 8 bases line up with TRBD2. This CDR3 contains 16 residues. Germline assignment: CDR1 SGHVT and CDR2 SQSDAQ. V lost 4 bases to trimming and J lost 5 bases; unmatched junction nucleotides: 10. DNA for the CDR3: TGTGCCAGCAGCTACGCCCGGGGGGGCTCAGAAAACATTCAGTACTTC. This encodes CASSYARGGSENIQYF.

V gene TRBV21-1 combines with J gene TRBJ1-2. TRBV21-1 has pseudogene status. The CDR3 totals 14 residues. The CDR3 DNA is TGTGCCAGCAGGGATAGGGAGACGAACTATGGCTACACCTTC. Its translation is CASRDRETNYGYTF.

This rearrangement joins TRBV5-1 to TRBJ2-3, with 7 positions matching TRBD1. Trimming at V came to 3 bases and at J to 0 bases, leaving 7 bases not matched to a gene. The CDR3 consists of 16 residues. Looked up from germline, CDR1 is SGHRS and CDR2 is YFSETQ. In nucleotides, the CDR3 is TGCGCCAGCAGCTGGGACAGTTCTACTAGCACAGATACGCAGTATTTT. It is translated as CASSWDSSTSTDTQYF.

V usage is TRBV24-1 and J usage is TRBJ1-3; 8 nucleotides agree with TRBD1. The germline gives CDR1 KGHDR, CDR2 SFDVKD. With V trimmed by 7 bases and J by 2 bases, 9 bases remained unmatched. This CDR3 spans 16 amino acids. CDR3 protein: CATRHNRGVPGNTIYF. The CDR3 bases are TGTGCCACCAGACATAACAGGGGGGTGCCTGGAAACACCATATATTTT.

The table lists this clone with a count of one. The chain uses TRBV7-6 and TRBJ2-3, with TRBD2 matching over 10 bases. The ends lost 4 bases at V and 4 bases at J; junction bases unmatched: 8. This CDR3 region has 16 residues. CDR1 is SGHVS, CDR2 FNYEAQ, per germline. The CDR3 sequence is CASSSEAGGPSDTQYF. CDR3 coding DNA: TGTGCCAGCAGCTCCGAAGCGGGGGGGCCGTCAGATACGCAGTATTTT.

The genes are TRBV11-3 and TRBJ2-2; weak D call: TRBD2 (6 bases). The CDR3 extends over 14 amino acids. Germline CDR1 reads SGHNT; CDR2 reads YENEEA. Trimming took 2 bases from V and 10 from J, leaving 14 bases between them. CDR3 protein: CASSLPLGGTELFF. In DNA form, the CDR3 reads TGTGCCAGCAGCTTACCCCTAGGAGGGACGGAGCTGTTTTTT.

J is TRBJ2-2 and V is TRBV29-1, with D possibly matching TRBD2 (7 bases). The CDR3 runs 15 residues. V dropped 6 bases and J dropped 2 bases, with 16 bases sitting between them. From germline, CDR1 is SQVTM and CDR2 ANQGSEA. The CDR3 here is CSVRGGTQNTGELFF. The CDR3 region has the DNA TGCAGCGTGAGGGGGGGGACCCAAAACACCGGGGAGCTGTTTTTT.

The chain carries TRBV11-3 and TRBJ2-5; D perhaps matches TRBD2 (5 bases). Germline assignment: CDR1 SGHNT and CDR2 YENEEA. This CDR3 comprises 13 residues. Trimming cost V 4 bases and J 4 bases, with 10 bases left between them. For the CDR3, the DNA is TGTGCCAGCAGCTCGGACTTGGGAGAGACCCAGTACTTC. It yields the protein CASSSDLGETQYF.

This chain uses TRBV18 with TRBJ1-6; 10 bases are shared with TRBD1. The J segment lost 4 bases and the V segment lost 2 bases, leaving 8 bases of the junction unmatched. The CDR3 loop spans 18 amino acids. Per the germline V gene, CDR1 is KGHSH and CDR2 is LQKENI. The CDR3 nucleotides are TGTGCCAGCTCACCAGTCGGAGCGGGACAGGGGTATAATTCACCCCTCCACTTT. It is translated as CASSPVGAGQGYNSPLHF.

V gene TRBV6-6 combines with J gene TRBJ1-4; D is perhaps TRBD1 (5 bases). The V end lost 0 bases, the J end lost 5 bases, and 10 bases lay between the germline ends. CDR3 length: 15 amino acids. Germline V lookup: CDR1 MNHNY, CDR2 SVGAGI (reference sequence). The CDR3 is CASSYSWGGNEKLFF. The CDR3 DNA reads as TGTGCCAGCAGTTACTCTTGGGGGGGGAATGAAAAACTGTTTTTT.

The chain carries TRBV30 and TRBJ1-3; the D gene is possibly TRBD1 (5 bases). This CDR3 has 14 amino acids. With 1 base removed from V and 3 bases from J, the gap between germline ends came to 10 bases. Germline CDR1 is GTSNPN and CDR2 is SVGIG (reference sequence). CDR3 in amino acids: CAWSEGVGGNTIYF. CDR3 DNA: TGTGCCTGGAGTGAAGGGGTCGGTGGAAACACCATATATTTT.

The V call is TRBV5-1, the J call TRBJ1-1; possible D gene TRBD1, 5 bases. This CDR3 has 14 amino acids. Trimming left V 4 bases short and J 1 base short, with 11 bases between. Germline V gene data show CDR1 as SGHRS and CDR2 as YFSETQ. CDR3 residues: CASSQPTGNTEAFF. CDR3 DNA: TGCGCCAGCAGCCAGCCCACAGGGAACACTGAAGCTTTCTTT.

V is TRBV6-6 and J is TRBJ2-7; TRBD1 might be the D (5 bases). CDR1 is MNHNY, CDR2 SVGAGI, per germline (reference sequence). With 7 bases removed from V and 3 bases from J, the gap between germline ends came to 13 bases. The CDR3 contains 13 residues. CDR3 DNA: TGTGCCAGCACAGGCGTCCAGGGCTACGAGCAGTACTTC. The encoded protein is CASTGVQGYEQYF.

This chain links TRBV3-1 (or the pseudogene TRBV3-2) with TRBJ2-1; TRBD2 matches at 12 bases. V gave up 4 bases and J gave up 5 bases; unmatched junction bases: 9. Per the germline V gene, CDR1 is LGHDT and CDR2 is YNNKEL (reference sequence). The CDR3 is made up of 17 amino acids. As DNA, the CDR3 is TGTGCCAGCAGCCTTCCACTCCTAGCGGGGGGGAACAATGAGCAGTTCTTC. This encodes CASSLPLLAGGNNEQFF.

The rearrangement joins TRBV6-5 to TRBJ2-7; 9 positions agree with TRBD1. The junction had 4 bases not matched to a gene; V was cut back by 0 bases and J by 4 bases. Germline-derived CDR1 and CDR2 are MNHEY and SVGAGI. There are 15 residues in the CDR3. In DNA form, the CDR3 reads TGTGCCAGCAGTTACTCCCCGGGACAGGGATACGAGCAGTACTTC. This gives the protein CASSYSPGQGYEQYF.

This clone was picked up one time. CDR3: CASSLLGQPPRYTEAFF. DNA of the CDR3: TGTGCCAGCAGCTTATTAGGACAGCCCCCCCGGTACACTGAAGCTTTCTTT. V is TRBV7-2 and J is TRBJ1-1; D may be TRBD1 (6 bases). The V end was cut by 2 bases, the J end by 3 bases, with 19 bases between. CDR1 and CDR2 (germline): SGHTA, FQGNSA. The CDR3 sequence is 17 residues long. Full variable domain (rest looked up from reference TRBV7-2 and TRBJ1-1): GAGVSQSPSNKVTEKGKDVELRCDPISGHTALYWYRQSLGQGLEFLIYFQGNSAPDKSGLPSDRFSAERTGGSVSTLTIQRTQQEDSAVYLCASSLLGQPPRYTEAFFGQGTRLTVV.

The V and J genes are TRBV4-2 and TRBJ2-5, with a tentative D call TRBD2 (6 bases). The germline gives CDR1 LGHNA, CDR2 YNFKEQ. The CDR3 length is 16 residues. Trimming shortened V by 0 bases and J by 10 bases, and 21 bases separated the two germline ends. The CDR3 DNA reads TGTGCCAGCAGCCAAGATATGGACCCCGCGGTGGGGGGCCAGTACTTC. Translation gives CASSQDMDPAVGGQYF.

The CDR3 region has the DNA TGTGCCACCAGCAGAGATACAGGAAGGGTGGGTGAGCAGTTCTTC. Its protein is CATSRDTGRVGEQFF. The chain combines TRBV15 with TRBJ2-1, with D possibly matching TRBD1 (5 bases). V lost 0 bases and J lost 9, with 15 bases in between. The CDR3 totals 15 residues. Germline V gene data show CDR1 as LNHNV and CDR2 as YYDKDF (reference sequence).

V and J are TRBV27 and TRBJ2-7, with D maybe TRBD2 (5 bases). The CDR3 sequence is 14 residues long. Germline values: CDR1 MNHEY, CDR2 SMNVEV (reference sequence). The V end was cut by 3 bases, the J end by 5 bases, with 14 bases between. The CDR3 is CASSFGPGYNEQYF. As DNA, the CDR3 is TGTGCCAGCAGTTTCGGTCCGGGGTACAACGAGCAGTACTTC.